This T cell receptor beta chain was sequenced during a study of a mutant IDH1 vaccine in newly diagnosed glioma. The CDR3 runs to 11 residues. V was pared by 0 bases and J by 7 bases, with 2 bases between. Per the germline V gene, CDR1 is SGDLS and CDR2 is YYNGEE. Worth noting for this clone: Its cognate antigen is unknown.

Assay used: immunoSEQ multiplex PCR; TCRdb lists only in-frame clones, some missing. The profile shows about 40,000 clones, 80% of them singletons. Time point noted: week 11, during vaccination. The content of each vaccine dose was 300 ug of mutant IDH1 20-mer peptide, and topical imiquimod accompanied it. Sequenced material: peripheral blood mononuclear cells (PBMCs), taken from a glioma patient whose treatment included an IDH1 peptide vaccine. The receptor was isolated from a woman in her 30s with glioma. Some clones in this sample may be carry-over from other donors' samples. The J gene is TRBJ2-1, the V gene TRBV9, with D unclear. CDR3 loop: CASSVANEQFF. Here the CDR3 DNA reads TGTGCCAGCAGCGTAGCGAATGAGCAGTTCTTC.